These T cell receptor beta chains were read from a single sample in a study of CD8+CD57+ T cells in acquired aplastic anemia. A single record per CDR3 protein comes from TCRdb applying MiXCR to the reads. This table has about 160,000 distinct CDR3 sequences, 45% to 50% appearing once. Input material: sorted CD4+, CD8+, or CD8+CD57+ T cells (not recorded which) from PBMCs. The source of these receptors is a human donor with aplastic anemia. CDR3s include the opening cysteine and the closing phenylalanine or tryptophan. D genes are given only for firm matches. Size is omitted from some rows. Given values are once, few, many or a class for expanded clones.

>NA|TRBJ2-1|TRBV24-1|many
TGTGCCACCAGTGATTCCGGGCCCCGGGGTGAGCAGTTCTTC
CATSDSGPRGEQFF
>NA|TRBJ2-5|TRBV19|NA
TGTGCCAGTAGTAGTTGGAGGGAAGAGACCCAGTACTTC
CASSSWREETQYF
>NA|TRBJ1-6|TRBV7-3|many
TGTGCCAGCAGCCAAGGACAGCCCAGGTCACCCCTCCACTTT
CASSQGQPRSPLHF
>TRBD1|TRBJ2-7|TRBV7-2|many
TGTGCCAGCAGCTTTGGACAGGGTCACTACGAGCAGTACTTC
CASSFGQGHYEQYF
>TRBD1|TRBJ1-2|TRBV20-1|NA
TGCAGTGCTAGGACAGGGGGCGGCTATGGCTACACCTTC
CSARTGGGYGYTF
>NA|TRBJ2-1|TRBV3-1|NA
TGTGCCAGCAGCCAAGTACGGGGCAATGAGCAGTTCTTC
CASSQVRGNEQFF
>NA|TRBJ1-2|TRBV20-1|NA
TGCAGTGCTAGTCACACGGAGGACTATGGCTACACCTTC
CSASHTEDYGYTF
>NA|TRBJ1-6|TRBV28|many
TGTGCCAGCAGTTATGTCAATTCACCCCTCCACTTT
CASSYVNSPLHF
>NA|TRBJ1-3|TRBV10-3|NA
TGTGCCACCGCGCCGGCGGCGAACACCATATATTTT
CATAPAANTIYF
>TRBD1|TRBJ2-7|TRBV9|many
TGTGCCAGCAGCGTAGCAGGGGGCACTTCCTACGAGCAGTACTTC
CASSVAGGTSYEQYF
>TRBD2|TRBJ2-7|TRBV9|NA
TGTGCCAGCAGCGTTGGGACTAGCGAAAACTACGAGCAGTACTTC
CASSVGTSENYEQYF
>TRBD1|TRBJ1-4|TRBV20-1|NA
TGCAGTGCCATGCCGGGACAGGCGTTGGAAAAACTGTTTTTT
CSAMPGQALEKLFF
>NA|TRBJ2-2|TRBV9|NA
TGTGCCAGCAGCGTAGCACAGGCGAACACCGGGGAGCTGTTTTTT
CASSVAQANTGELFF
>NA|TRBJ1-1|TRBV19|NA
TGTGCCAGTAGCAGAACCCTGTTTCTAGGGGGTCGGAGGGGGATGAACACTGAAGCTTTCTTT
CASSRTLFLGGRRGMNTEAFF
>NA|TRBJ1-4|TRBV5-1|many
TGCGCCAGCAGTCCCCCGGGTGATGAAAAACTGTTTTTT
CASSPPGDEKLFF
>NA|TRBJ2-7|TRBV27|NA
TGTGCCAGCAGTCGTGGCTTACCCGCCTCCTACGAGCAGTACTTC
CASSRGLPASYEQYF
>NA|TRBJ2-3|TRBV20-1|many
TGCAGTGCTAGACGAGGGAGCGGTAGCACAGATACGCAGTATTTT
CSARRGSGSTDTQYF
>TRBD1|TRBJ2-7|TRBV10-1|few
TGCGCCAGCCAGAGGGACAGGGGGCAGGGCGAGCAGTACTTC
CASQRDRGQGEQYF
>NA|TRBJ2-1|TRBV19|NA
TGTGCCAGTAGTACCAGGGTCCCCTACAATGAGCAGTTCTTC
CASSTRVPYNEQFF
>TRBD1|TRBJ1-5|TRBV19|once
TGTGCCAGTAGTTTAACAGGGGAACAGCCCCAGCATTTT
CASSLTGEQPQHF
>NA|TRBJ1-3|TRBV11-2|many
TGTGCCAGCAGTCGGATACGGAGCTCTGGAAACACCATATATTTT
CASSRIRSSGNTIYF
>NA|TRBJ1-6|TRBV20-1|NA
TGCAGTGCTTCGCCGGGACGGGGGGGATTGGCCCTCCACTTT
CSASPGRGGLALHF
>NA|TRBJ2-7|TRBV29-1|few
TGCAGCAGTTTAAGATGGGGGTACTACGAGCAGTACTTC
CSSLRWGYYEQYF
>NA|TRBJ2-5|TRBV10-2|few
TGCGCCAGCAGTCGGAGGGTTGGTGAGACCCAGTACTTC
CASSRRVGETQYF
>NA|TRBJ1-1|TRBV6-1|NA
TGTGCCAGCAGGTGGGGAGGTACGAACACTGAAGCTTTCTTT
CASRWGGTNTEAFF
>NA|TRBJ2-1|TRBV7-9|NA
TGTGTCATAGGGCCCTACAATGAGCAGTTCTTC
CVIGPYNEQFF
>TRBD2|TRBJ2-1|TRBV25-1|NA
TGTGCCAGCAGTGGGACTAGCGTAAACAATGAGCAGTTCTTC
CASSGTSVNNEQFF
>NA|TRBJ1-2|TRBV27|NA
TGTGCCAGCAGTTTAAGGGTAGGAGGGGATGGCTACACCTTC
CASSLRVGGDGYTF
>NA|TRBJ1-6|TRBV12-3/TRBV12-4|NA
TGTGCCTCGGCCAGGGCGTCCTATAATTCACCCCTCCACTTT
CASARASYNSPLHF
>TRBD2|TRBJ2-1|TRBV5-1|NA
TGCGCCAGCAGCTTGATGAGTGGACTAGCGGGTTTTGGGTGGTCCTACAATGAGCAGCTCTTC
CASSLMSGLAGFGWSYNEQLF
>NA|TRBJ2-7|TRBV27|many
TGTGCCAGCAGTTTCCTTCAGGGAAACGAGCAGTACTTC
CASSFLQGNEQYF
>TRBD1|TRBJ2-7|TRBV2|NA
TGTGCCAGCAGTCCCGGGACAGGGGGCCACGAGCAGTACTTC
CASSPGTGGHEQYF
>NA|TRBJ1-2|TRBV6-4|once
TGTGCCAGCACGGGGGGGGCGGGCTATGGCTACACCTTC
CASTGGAGYGYTF
>TRBD2|TRBJ2-1|TRBV4-1|NA
TGCGCCAGCAGTCTGACTAGCGTCAACGACAATGAGCAGTTCTTC
CASSLTSVNDNEQFF
>TRBD1|TRBJ1-2|TRBV4-2|many
TGTGCCAGCAGCCATAGTTGGGACAGCCCCTCCGTGGGGGTGGACGGAGGCTACACCTTC
CASSHSWDSPSVGVDGGYTF
>TRBD2|TRBJ2-1|TRBV7-9|many
TGTGCCAGCAGCCATGGACTAGCGGGATACAATGAGCAGTTCTTC
CASSHGLAGYNEQFF
>NA|TRBJ1-1|TRBV6-1|NA
TGTGCCAGCGGTCTCAAGGGGACCACTGAAGCTTTCTTT
CASGLKGTTEAFF
>NA|TRBJ1-5|TRBV2|NA
TGTGCCAGCAGTGGAAATTCGCTTTATCAGCCCCAGCATTTT
CASSGNSLYQPQHF
>NA|TRBJ2-7|TRBV10-3|once
TGTGCCATCAGTGAGCCGGACAACTACGAGCAGTACTTC
CAISEPDNYEQYF
>TRBD2|TRBJ2-5|TRBV2|few
TGCGCCAGCGGGGTTGGGGAGACCCAGTACTTC
CASGVGETQYF
>TRBD1|TRBJ1-3|TRBV24-1|NA
TGTGCCAGCAGGGCAGGGGGCGTGGGAAACACCATATATTTT
CASRAGGVGNTIYF
>TRBD2|TRBJ2-7|TRBV2|NA
TGTGCCAGTTCCCGGACCCCGGGACTAGCGGGGGGGCCCTCCTACGAGCAGTACTTC
CASSRTPGLAGGPSYEQYF
>NA|TRBJ2-3|TRBV6-5|NA
TGTGCCAGCAGTTACAACCTAGCCACAGATACGCAGTATTTT
CASSYNLATDTQYF
>TRBD1|TRBJ1-2|TRBV10-3|many
TGTGCCATCAGTGAATCTGACAGGGGGCTATTCTACACCTTC
CAISESDRGLFYTF
>NA|TRBJ1-2|TRBV7-9|many
TGTGCCAGCAGCTTAGAAAGCTATGGCTACACCTTC
CASSLESYGYTF
>NA|TRBJ2-7|TRBV2|many
TGTGCCAGCAGTCTCTCTCAAGGAACCCACCGCGAGCAGTACTTC
CASSLSQGTHREQYF
>NA|TRBJ2-7|TRBV6-5|NA
TGTGCCAGCTACCGGAACGAGCAGTACTTC
CASYRNEQYF
>NA|TRBJ1-3|TRBV2|NA
TGTGCCAGCAGCGGCGGGACTCTCGGAAACACCATATATTTT
CASSGGTLGNTIYF
>NA|TRBJ2-1|TRBV19|NA
TGTGCCAGTAGGATTGCGGGATATAGCTCCTACAATGAGCAGTTCTTC
CASRIAGYSSYNEQFF
>TRBD2|TRBJ2-5|TRBV7-2|many
TGTGCCAGCAGCTTAGCGTCGCGACTAGCGGGAGGCCAAGAGACCCAGTACTTC
CASSLASRLAGGQETQYF